The 17 T cell receptor beta chains below were found in one sample sequenced in a study of blood T cell repertoires in COVID-19. The repertoire was sequenced with immunoSEQ multiplex PCR; TCRdb's copy has only in-frame clones and lacks some. The table lists 300,000 to 450,000 clones, 85% of them singletons. The sample consisted of peripheral blood. All receptors derive from a woman between 18 and 30 years old with acute or convalescent COVID-19.

Here the CDR3 DNA reads TGTGCCAGCTCACAGAGCTCCTATAATTCACCCCTCCACTTT. The encoded protein is CASSQSSYNSPLHF. The chain employs TRBV18 and TRBJ1-6; D remains ambiguous. Per germline, CDR1 KGHSH and CDR2 LQKENI. Trimming removed 4 bases at V and 0 bases at J, with 4 bases between. The CDR3 is 14 amino acids.

The rearrangement uses TRBV27 and TRBJ2-1; D is possibly TRBD1 (5 bases). Per germline, CDR1 MNHEY and CDR2 SMNVEV (reference sequence). The CDR3 totals 15 residues. V was trimmed by 0 bases and J by 7 bases, leaving 13 bases between them. For the CDR3, the DNA is TGTGCCAGCAGTTTATCGGGGCGGCAAGAAAATGAGCAGTTCTTC. This sequence encodes CASSLSGRQENEQFF.

In nucleotides, the CDR3 is TGTGCCAGCAGAGAGTCCCCCGGTCAGCCCCAGCATTTT. Protein: CASRESPGQPQHF. The chain uses TRBV2 and TRBJ1-5; D not resolved. The CDR3 extends over 13 amino acids. Germline V lookup: CDR1 SNHLY, CDR2 FYNNEI. Trimming took 6 bases from V and 6 from J, leaving 12 bases between them.

This clone appeared a single time. The chain joins TRBV12-3 or TRBV12-4 to TRBJ2-5, with 7 bases lining up with TRBD1. Losses at the gene ends were 10 bases for V and 1 base for J; bases not matched to a gene: 6. The CDR3 is 13 residues long. CDR3 coding DNA: TGTGCCACTTCGACAGGGATCCAAGAGACCCAGTACTTC. Its protein is CATSTGIQETQYF.

This clone was counted only a few times. J is TRBJ1-2 and V is TRBV10-2; D call uncertain. V lost 1 base, J lost 3 bases, and 6 bases lay in between. Looked up from germline, CDR1 is WSHSY and CDR2 is SAAADI. The CDR3 extends over 13 amino acids. The CDR3: CASSEFRDYGYTF. Here the CDR3 DNA reads TGCGCCAGCAGTGAGTTTCGGGACTATGGCTACACCTTC.

The chain is built from TRBV7-2 and TRBJ1-3; 8 bases line up with TRBD1. V was clipped by 8 bases and J by 2 bases; unmatched bases: 5. The CDR3 consists of 14 residues. Germline CDR1 and CDR2: SGHTA and FQGNSA. CDR3 DNA: TGTGCCAGCGGCTCCAGGGGGCCTGGAAACACCATATATTTT. Translated, it gives CASGSRGPGNTIYF.

The CDR3 DNA follows: TGTGCCAGTAGCATAACAGGGGGCGAAGGCTACACCTTC. Protein: CASSITGGEGYTF. The chain couples TRBV19 to TRBJ1-2; 9 nucleotides align to TRBD1. J gave up 8 bases and V 6 bases, and 7 bases lay outside the gene matches. The germline V gene encodes CDR1 LNHDA and CDR2 SQIVND (reference sequence). CDR3 length: 13 amino acids.

The table lists this clone with a few counts. The CDR3 here is CASSASGVSYEQYF. CDR3 DNA: TGCGCCAGCAGCGCGAGCGGGGTCTCCTACGAGCAGTACTTC. The chain is built from TRBV5-1 and TRBJ2-7; 7 nucleotides agree with TRBD2. Trimming took 4 bases from V and 0 from J; bases not matched to a gene: 4. This CDR3 contains 14 residues. CDR1 and CDR2 (germline): SGHRS, YFSETQ.

The chain's CDR3 is CASSLDRGSYNEQFF. The CDR3 region has the DNA TGCGCCAGCAGCTTAGACAGGGGGTCCTACAATGAGCAGTTCTTC. V usage is TRBV5-1 and J usage is TRBJ2-1, with 9 bases fitting TRBD1. The V gene's germline CDR1 is SGHRS and CDR2 YFSETQ. CDR3 length equals 15 residues. With 2 bases clipped from V and 1 base from J, the junction kept 1 base outside the gene matches.

The V gene is TRBV24-1, the J gene TRBJ1-4; the D gene is possibly TRBD1 (5 bases). Germline CDR1 KGHDR, CDR2 SFDVKD. This CDR3 comprises 15 residues. The V gene lost 12 bases and the J gene lost 4 bases, with 20 bases spanning the gap. CDR3 nucleotides: TGTGCCCCTCTCCCTCGGAGGGGTCGTAATGAAAAACTGTTTTTT. It codes for CAPLPRRGRNEKLFF.

The chain carries TRBV7-9 and TRBJ1-6, with no clear D. The CDR3 length is 16 residues. V lost 5 bases, J lost 0 bases, and 11 bases lay in between. Germline V CDR1 and CDR2: SEHNR, FQNEAQ (reference sequence). The CDR3 here is CASSEGSGSYNSPLHF. The CDR3 DNA reads as TGTGCCAGCAGCGAGGGAAGTGGCTCCTATAATTCACCCCTCCACTTT.

J is TRBJ1-1 and V is TRBV10-1; no reliable D call. This CDR3 spans 15 amino acids. The germline V and J ends were trimmed by 0 bases and 4 bases, with 12 bases remaining between them. Germline values: CDR1 WNHNN, CDR2 SYGVQD (reference sequence). The CDR3 DNA follows: TGCGCCAGCAGTGAGTCGGGTGCAAGAGGCACTGAAGCTTTCTTT. This gives the protein CASSESGARGTEAFF.

The gene calls are TRBV5-6 and TRBJ2-7; 10 bases are shared with TRBD1. J lost 4 bases, V lost 0 bases, and 7 bases had no gene match. Germline values: CDR1 SGHDT, CDR2 YYEEEE. This CDR3 is 16 amino acids long. The CDR3 DNA follows: TGTGCCAGCAGCTTGGACGGGACAGGGGTTTTATACGAGCAGTACTTC. Translating gives CASSLDGTGVLYEQYF.

This chain uses TRBV19 with TRBJ2-5; weak D call: TRBD1 (7 bases). Trimming shortened V by 6 bases and J by 5 bases, and 16 bases separated the two germline ends. CDR1 and CDR2 (germline): LNHDA, SQIVND (reference sequence). The CDR3 runs 14 residues. The CDR3 protein is CASSAMTGRETQYF. The CDR3 DNA reads TGTGCCAGTAGCGCAATGACAGGGAGGGAGACCCAGTACTTC.

Here the CDR3 reads CASSTGANYGYTF. CDR3 DNA: TGTGCCAGCAGTACAGGGGCTAACTATGGCTACACCTTC. The chain links TRBV7-2 to TRBJ1-2; 7 bases line up with TRBD1. CDR1 is SGHTA, CDR2 FQGNSA, per germline. The CDR3 has 13 residues. V shed 6 bases and J 0 bases; nucleotides not matched to a gene: 1.

The table lists this clone with a count of one. The chain joins TRBV6-6 to TRBJ1-5; D is unresolved. Per germline, CDR1 MNHNY and CDR2 SVGAGI (reference sequence). This CDR3 is 14 amino acids long. V was cut by 7 bases and J by 2 bases, with 12 bases left in between. The CDR3 protein is CASNIFTGNQPQHF. The CDR3 DNA sequence: TGTGCCAGCAATATCTTTACAGGCAATCAGCCCCAGCATTTT.

This clone was seen more than once but under ten times. The gene calls are TRBV4-2 and TRBJ1-1, with a weak D call TRBD1 (5 bases). Trimming pared 3 bases from V and 1 base from J, leaving 12 bases between. From germline, CDR1 is LGHNA and CDR2 YNFKEQ. The CDR3 is 15 residues long. Written as DNA, the CDR3 is TGTGCCAGCAGCCAGGACGGGGGGAGGAACACTGAAGCTTTCTTT. Amino acids: CASSQDGGRNTEAFF.